This is a list of T cell receptor beta chains from one sample in a study of blood T cell repertoires in COVID-19. TCRdb's table, derived via immunoSEQ multiplex PCR, lists solely in-frame clones and lacks some. The sample contains about 220,000 clones, roughly 80% of which appear only once. Sequences were obtained from peripheral blood. The receptor set was obtained from a woman aged 25 to 39 who had recovered from COVID-19. CDR3s include the opening cysteine and the closing phenylalanine or tryptophan. The D gene is left open where the match is weak. Clone size is shown for a subset of rows, as once, few, many or a class of expanded clone.

D: .
V: TRBV2
J: TRBJ2-7
size: once
DNA: TGTGCCAGCCAAGGGACACTCACAAGGGAGCAGTACTTC
CDR3: CASQGTLTREQYF

D: .
V: TRBV29-1
J: TRBJ2-3
size: .
DNA: TGCAGCGAGGAGGAATCTAGCACAGATACGCAGTATTTT
CDR3: CSEEESSTDTQYF

D: TRBD1
V: TRBV10-3
J: TRBJ2-2
size: .
DNA: TGTGCCAGTGACAGGGGGCGTACCGGGGAGCTGTTTTTT
CDR3: CASDRGRTGELFF

D: .
V: TRBV7-3
J: TRBJ2-1
size: .
DNA: TGTGCCAGCAGCGGTACAGGGTTATCCTACAATGAGCAGTTCTTC
CDR3: CASSGTGLSYNEQFF

D: .
V: TRBV5-4
J: TRBJ1-2
size: .
DNA: TGTGCCAGCAGCTTTGCAGGGGAGGGCTACACCTTC
CDR3: CASSFAGEGYTF

D: TRBD2
V: TRBV6-5
J: TRBJ2-5
size: .
DNA: TGTGCCAGCAGTTACCGGGGGGGAGAGACCCAGTACTTC
CDR3: CASSYRGGETQYF

D: TRBD1
V: TRBV3-1/TRBV3-2
J: TRBJ1-5
size: .
DNA: TGTGCCAGCAGCCCGGGGACAGGAAAACAGCCCCAGCATTTT
CDR3: CASSPGTGKQPQHF

D: TRBD1
V: TRBV19
J: TRBJ1-1
size: .
DNA: TGTGCCAGTAGTTACAGGGGGCACACTGGTGAAGCTTTCTTT
CDR3: CASSYRGHTGEAFF

D: .
V: TRBV5-5
J: TRBJ1-1
size: .
DNA: TGTGCCAGCAGCTTTGAAGGGGGGAACACTGAAGCTTTCTTT
CDR3: CASSFEGGNTEAFF

D: .
V: TRBV30
J: TRBJ2-6
size: .
DNA: TGTGCCTTACAGGTCCGGTCTGGGGCCAACGTCCTGACTTTC
CDR3: CALQVRSGANVLTF

D: TRBD1
V: TRBV18
J: TRBJ1-2
size: .
DNA: TGTGCCAGCTCACCCTCAGGGGGAAAAGGCTACACCTTC
CDR3: CASSPSGGKGYTF

D: .
V: TRBV19
J: TRBJ1-1
size: .
DNA: TGTGCCAGTAGTATTACAGGATTGATCACTGAAGCTTTCTTT
CDR3: CASSITGLITEAFF

D: TRBD2
V: TRBV5-6
J: TRBJ2-7
size: .
DNA: TGTGCCAGCAGCTTGGTTAGCGGGAGTGGGGAGCAGTACTTC
CDR3: CASSLVSGSGEQYF

D: .
V: TRBV5-4
J: TRBJ1-2
size: once
DNA: TGTGCCAGCAGCTTGGCCTTATCCGGCTATGGCTACACCTTC
CDR3: CASSLALSGYGYTF

D: TRBD1
V: TRBV28
J: TRBJ2-4
size: .
DNA: TGTGCCAGCAGTGGGACAGGGAAAAACATTCAGTACTTC
CDR3: CASSGTGKNIQYF

D: .
V: TRBV7-6
J: TRBJ2-7
size: .
DNA: TGTGCCAGCAGCTTAGTATCTAGTATAACCTACGAGCAGTACTTC
CDR3: CASSLVSSITYEQYF

D: .
V: TRBV21-1
J: TRBJ2-7
size: .
DNA: TGTGCCAGCAGCAAAGTCGACCCCGGGACTAGCGGAACCTACGAGCAGTACTTC
CDR3: CASSKVDPGTSGTYEQYF

D: TRBD1
V: TRBV18
J: TRBJ2-7
size: .
DNA: TGTGCCAGCTCACCACAAGGACAGGGGGGGACCTACGAGCAGTACTTC
CDR3: CASSPQGQGGTYEQYF

D: TRBD2
V: TRBV10-3
J: TRBJ2-3
size: .
DNA: TGTGCCATCAGTGAATTCGGACTAGCGGGAGGGAATAGAAGCACAGATACGCAGTATTTT
CDR3: CAISEFGLAGGNRSTDTQYF

D: .
V: TRBV5-6
J: TRBJ2-1
size: .
DNA: TGTGCCAGCAGCTTGGGGCCAGGCCAGTTCTTC
CDR3: CASSLGPGQFF

D: TRBD2
V: TRBV10-1
J: TRBJ2-7
size: .
DNA: TGCGCCAGCAGTCCTAGCGGAGGCCCCTACGAGCAGTACTTC
CDR3: CASSPSGGPYEQYF

D: TRBD2
V: TRBV7-2
J: TRBJ2-2
size: .
DNA: TGTGCCAGCAGCTCGGGACTAGCGACCGGGGAGCTGTTTTTT
CDR3: CASSSGLATGELFF

D: TRBD2
V: TRBV28
J: TRBJ2-1
size: .
DNA: TGTGCCAGCAGTTTCCGGGGGGAGGCGGGGAATGAGCAGTTCTTC
CDR3: CASSFRGEAGNEQFF

D: TRBD1
V: TRBV2
J: TRBJ2-1
size: .
DNA: TGTGCCAGCACTTCCGGGACAGGGGCTTACAATGAGCAGTTCTTC
CDR3: CASTSGTGAYNEQFF

D: .
V: TRBV4-1
J: TRBJ2-1
size: few
DNA: TGCGCCAGCAGCCAAGACCAGGGCCGCTCCTACAATGAGCAGTTCTTC
CDR3: CASSQDQGRSYNEQFF

D: TRBD2
V: TRBV18
J: TRBJ2-1
size: .
DNA: TGTGCCAGCTCACCCCTAGCGGCGTACAATGAGCAGTTCTTC
CDR3: CASSPLAAYNEQFF

D: TRBD1
V: TRBV6-5
J: TRBJ1-2
size: few
DNA: TGTGCCAGCAGTAGGGACAGCGTCTATGGCTACACCTTC
CDR3: CASSRDSVYGYTF

D: TRBD1
V: TRBV6-5
J: TRBJ2-5
size: .
DNA: TGTGCCAGCAGTTACTTGGGGACAGCCCCACAGGTGACCCAGTACTTC
CDR3: CASSYLGTAPQVTQYF

D: TRBD1
V: TRBV13
J: TRBJ2-5
size: .
DNA: TGTGCCAGCAGCGCCAGACAGGGGGGAATGGAGACCCAGTACTTC
CDR3: CASSARQGGMETQYF

D: TRBD1
V: TRBV7-4
J: TRBJ2-1
size: few
DNA: TGTGCCAGCACTCCTTCCAGGGGGACCCCATACAATGAGCAGTTCTTC
CDR3: CASTPSRGTPYNEQFF

D: .
V: TRBV2
J: TRBJ1-2
size: .
DNA: TGTGCCAGCAGGCCTTGGGACGCCGGGGGAAACTATGGCTACACCTTC
CDR3: CASRPWDAGGNYGYTF

D: .
V: TRBV11-2
J: TRBJ2-3
size: .
DNA: TGTGCCAGCAGTCAAACGGGGGCAGATACGCAGTATTTT
CDR3: CASSQTGADTQYF

D: .
V: TRBV9
J: TRBJ2-3
size: .
DNA: TGTGCCAGCAGCGTGGCGACAGCTGGCACAGATACGCAGTATTTT
CDR3: CASSVATAGTDTQYF

D: TRBD2
V: TRBV7-2
J: TRBJ2-1
size: .
DNA: TGTGCCAGCAGCTTAAGAGTTCAGACTAGCGCTTTGAACAATGAGCAGTTCTTC
CDR3: CASSLRVQTSALNNEQFF

D: TRBD1
V: TRBV30
J: TRBJ1-2
size: .
DNA: TGTGCCTGGAGCGGGACAGGGAACCTCTATGGCTACACCTTC
CDR3: CAWSGTGNLYGYTF

D: TRBD2
V: TRBV5-6
J: TRBJ2-3
size: .
DNA: TGTGCCAGCAGCTTGGCGACTAGCGGGAGAGCAGATACGCAGTATTTT
CDR3: CASSLATSGRADTQYF

D: TRBD2
V: TRBV30
J: TRBJ2-7
size: .
DNA: TGTGCCTGGGGGACTAGCGGGAGCTCCTACGAGCAGTACTTC
CDR3: CAWGTSGSSYEQYF

D: .
V: TRBV12-5
J: TRBJ2-5
size: .
DNA: TGTGCTAGTGGTTTGGTATGGGTGGGGACACAAGAGACCCAGTACTTC
CDR3: CASGLVWVGTQETQYF

D: TRBD2
V: TRBV28
J: TRBJ2-7
size: .
DNA: TGTGCCACCTCGGACAGACTAGCGGGAGCCCTTTCCTACGAGCAGTACTTC
CDR3: CATSDRLAGALSYEQYF

D: TRBD2
V: TRBV14
J: TRBJ2-7
size: .
DNA: TGTGCCAGCAGCCCGAGCGGGACCTCCTACGAGCAGTACTTC
CDR3: CASSPSGTSYEQYF

D: .
V: TRBV4-1
J: TRBJ2-5
size: .
DNA: TGCGCCAGCAGCCAAGATAGGGGACAACGTTCCCAAGAGACCCAGTACTTC
CDR3: CASSQDRGQRSQETQYF

D: .
V: TRBV19
J: TRBJ2-5
size: .
DNA: TGTGCCAGTACCAGTGCGGGCCGTCAGCAAGAGACCCAGTACTTC
CDR3: CASTSAGRQQETQYF

D: TRBD1
V: TRBV7-3
J: TRBJ2-1
size: .
DNA: TGTGCCAGCAGCCGAACGGGACAGGGCCCCGATGAGCAGTTCTTC
CDR3: CASSRTGQGPDEQFF

D: TRBD2
V: TRBV4-1
J: TRBJ2-5
size: .
DNA: TGCGCCAGCAGCCAACCAGCGGGAGGGCCGGGCGAGACCCAGTACTTC
CDR3: CASSQPAGGPGETQYF

D: TRBD2
V: TRBV6-1
J: TRBJ2-4
size: .
DNA: TGTGCCAGCAGTGAATTGCGACTAGCGGGGACGGACATTCAGTACTTC
CDR3: CASSELRLAGTDIQYF

D: TRBD1
V: TRBV28
J: TRBJ1-2
size: .
DNA: TGTGCCAGCAGTTTAGGGGGGACAGGGGATGGTGGCTACACCTTC
CDR3: CASSLGGTGDGGYTF

D: .
V: TRBV9
J: TRBJ2-3
size: .
DNA: TGTGCCAGCAGCGTAGAGGGGGATACGCAGTATTTT
CDR3: CASSVEGDTQYF

D: TRBD1
V: TRBV7-9
J: TRBJ2-7
size: .
DNA: TGTGCCAGCAGCTTAGTTGGACAGGGCGACTTC
CDR3: CASSLVGQGDF

D: .
V: TRBV5-4
J: TRBJ2-7
size: few
DNA: TGTGCCAGCAGCTTAGGAGGGGAAATTCGCGAGCAGTACTTC
CDR3: CASSLGGEIREQYF

D: .
V: TRBV9
J: TRBJ2-7
size: many
DNA: TGTGCCAGCAGCGAGGGACAACAATACGAGCAGTACTTC
CDR3: CASSEGQQYEQYF

D: TRBD2
V: TRBV4-2
J: TRBJ2-1
size: few
DNA: TGTGCCAGCAGCCAAGGCCCGCTAGCGGGTAACAATGAGCAGTTCTTC
CDR3: CASSQGPLAGNNEQFF

D: TRBD1
V: TRBV30
J: TRBJ1-2
size: once
DNA: TGTGCCTCAGACAGGGGGACAGCTAACTATGGCTACACCTTC
CDR3: CASDRGTANYGYTF

D: TRBD1
V: TRBV3-1/TRBV3-2
J: TRBJ1-1
size: .
DNA: TGTGCCAGCAGCCAAGTGGGACAGGGGGCTTGGACTGAAGCTTTCTTT
CDR3: CASSQVGQGAWTEAFF

D: TRBD1
V: TRBV19
J: TRBJ2-6
size: .
DNA: TGTGCCAGTAGTAGGCCCTGGACAGGCCTTGTCAACTCTGGGGCCAACGTCCTGACTTTC
CDR3: CASSRPWTGLVNSGANVLTF

D: TRBD1
V: TRBV28
J: TRBJ1-1
size: .
DNA: TGTGCCAGCAGTTTCTCCGGGACAGGAGACACTGAAGCTTTCTTT
CDR3: CASSFSGTGDTEAFF